This T cell receptor (beta chain) comes out of a study of cytotoxic CD8 clonotypes in ibrutinib-treated CLL. Comments on this clone: Its antigen is not known.

Study-wide points: Baseline values of clonality outstripped age-matched healthy donors and followed circulating CD8+ T-cell counts.

The planned depth of sequencing spanned 1 in 200,000 to 1 in 1 million T cells. Data came from immunoSEQ multiplex PCR; TCRdb stores just in-frame clones and leaves some out. Counted here are about 68,000 clones, 80% occurring once; the ten biggest clones make up 7.5% to 8%. Germline trimming cut 6 bases from V and 1 base from J; bases unmatched to any gene: 5. The germline gives CDR1 KGHSH, CDR2 LQKENI. The CDR3 runs 14 residues. V is TRBV18 and J is TRBJ1-1; TRBD1 matches at 7 bases. The clonotype originates from a human donor with chronic lymphocytic leukemia. Specimen: PBMCs, collected at disease progression, from a patient treated with ibrutinib. The CDR3 region is CASSPGTENTEAFF. The CDR3 DNA follows: TGTGCCAGCTCGCCAGGGACAGAGAACACTGAAGCTTTCTTT.